This entry is about one TCR beta chain. The source of the sample is a study of blood T cells in healthy people across ages. For the second PCR, which ran for roughly 6 to 12 cycles, a sample-barcoded 5' primer and a J-beta primer mix were used. Via MiXCR, TCRdb re-called the 5' RACE reads, giving one row per CDR3 protein. The table includes about 830,000 distinct CDR3 sequences, nearly 60% detected once. The individuals who served as donors were healthy Caucasians living in Russia, aged roughly 6 to 95. CDR3 length: 14 residues. The junction had 4 bases not matched to a gene; V was cut back by 3 bases and J by 2 bases. CDR1 and CDR2 (germline): SQVTM, ANQGSEA.

The receptor's source is a man younger than 40 in good health. The J gene is TRBJ2-3, the V gene TRBV29-1; 8 bases line up with TRBD2. The source material was blood. CDR3 bases: TGCAGCGTTGAGGGTAGCGGGGCCACAGATACGCAGTATTTT. Encoded protein: CSVEGSGATDTQYF.